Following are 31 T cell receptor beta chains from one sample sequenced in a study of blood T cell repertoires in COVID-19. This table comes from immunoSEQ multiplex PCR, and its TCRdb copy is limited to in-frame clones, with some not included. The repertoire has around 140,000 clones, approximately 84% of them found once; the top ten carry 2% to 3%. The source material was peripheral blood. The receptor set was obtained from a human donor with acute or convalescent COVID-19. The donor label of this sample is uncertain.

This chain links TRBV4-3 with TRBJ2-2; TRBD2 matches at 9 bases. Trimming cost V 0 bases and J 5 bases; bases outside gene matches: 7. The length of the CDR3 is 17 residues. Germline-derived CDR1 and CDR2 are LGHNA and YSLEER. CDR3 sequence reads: CASSQEVLAGRTGELFF. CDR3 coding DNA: TGCGCCAGCAGCCAAGAGGTGCTAGCGGGACGTACCGGGGAGCTGTTTTTT.

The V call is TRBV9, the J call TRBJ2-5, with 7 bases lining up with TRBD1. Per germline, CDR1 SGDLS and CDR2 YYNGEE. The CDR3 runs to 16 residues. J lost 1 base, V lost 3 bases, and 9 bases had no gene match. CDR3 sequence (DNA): TGTGCCAGCAGCGCCACCTCGGGGACAGTCCAAGAGACCCAGTACTTC. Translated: CASSATSGTVQETQYF.

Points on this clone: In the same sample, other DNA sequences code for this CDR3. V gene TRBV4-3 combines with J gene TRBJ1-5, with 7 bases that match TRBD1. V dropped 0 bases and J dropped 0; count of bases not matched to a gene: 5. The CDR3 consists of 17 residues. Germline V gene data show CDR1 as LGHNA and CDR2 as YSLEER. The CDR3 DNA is TGCGCCAGCAGCCAAGAAACAGGGGTCGATAGCAATCAGCCCCAGCATTTT. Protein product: CASSQETGVDSNQPQHF.

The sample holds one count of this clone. The CDR3 region is CASSLVQGPYGYTF. CDR3 nucleotides: TGTGCCAGCAGCTTAGTTCAGGGGCCCTATGGCTACACCTTC. The chain is built from TRBV7-2 and TRBJ1-2, with a tentative D call TRBD1 (6 bases). The V gene lost 1 base and the J gene lost 4 bases, with 10 bases spanning the gap. CDR1 is SGHTA, CDR2 FQGNSA, per germline. CDR3 length equals 14 residues.

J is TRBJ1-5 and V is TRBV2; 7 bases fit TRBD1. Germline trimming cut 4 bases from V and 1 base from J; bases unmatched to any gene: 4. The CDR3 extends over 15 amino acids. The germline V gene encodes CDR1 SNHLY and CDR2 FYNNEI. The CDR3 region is CASSGRGLSNQPQHF. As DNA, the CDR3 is TGTGCCAGCAGTGGGAGGGGGCTGAGCAATCAGCCCCAGCATTTT. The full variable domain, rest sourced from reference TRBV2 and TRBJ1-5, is EPEVTQTPSHQVTQMGQEVILRCVPISNHLYFYWYRQILGQKVEFLVSFYNNEISEKSEIFDDQFSVERPDGSNFTLKIRSTKLEDSAMYFCASSGRGLSNQPQHFGDGTRLSIL.

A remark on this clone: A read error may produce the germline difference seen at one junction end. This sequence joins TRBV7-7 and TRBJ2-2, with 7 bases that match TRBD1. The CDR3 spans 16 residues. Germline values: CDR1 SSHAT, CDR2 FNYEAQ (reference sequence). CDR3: CASSLGSDRDTGELFF. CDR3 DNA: TGTGCTAGCAGCTTAGGAAGCGACAGGGACACCGGGGAGCTGTTTTTT. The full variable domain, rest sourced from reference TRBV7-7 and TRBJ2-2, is GAGVSQSPRYKVTKRGQDVTLRCDPISSHATLYWYQQALGQGPEFLTYFNYEAQPDKSGLPSDRFSAERPEGSISTLTIQRTEQRDSAMYRCASSLGSDRDTGELFFGEGSRLTVL.

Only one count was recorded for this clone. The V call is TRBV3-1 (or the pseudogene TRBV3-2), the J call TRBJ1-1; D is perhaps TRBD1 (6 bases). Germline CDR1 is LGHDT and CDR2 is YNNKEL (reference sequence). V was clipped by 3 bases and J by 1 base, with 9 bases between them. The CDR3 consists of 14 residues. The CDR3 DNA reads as TGTGCCAGCAGCCACATGGGACAGAACACTGAAGCTTTCTTT. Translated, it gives CASSHMGQNTEAFF.

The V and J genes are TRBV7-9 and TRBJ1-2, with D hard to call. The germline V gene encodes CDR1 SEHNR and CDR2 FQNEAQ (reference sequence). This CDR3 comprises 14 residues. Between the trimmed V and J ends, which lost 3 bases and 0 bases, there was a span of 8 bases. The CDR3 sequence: CASSLTPPNYGYTF. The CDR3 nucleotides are TGTGCCAGCAGCTTGACACCTCCTAACTATGGCTACACCTTC.

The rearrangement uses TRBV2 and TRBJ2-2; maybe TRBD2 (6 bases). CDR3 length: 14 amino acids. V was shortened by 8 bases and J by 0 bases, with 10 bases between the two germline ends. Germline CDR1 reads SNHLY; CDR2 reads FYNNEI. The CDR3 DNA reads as TGTGCCAGCGCGGGATCCGCGAACACCGGGGAGCTGTTTTTT. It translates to CASAGSANTGELFF.

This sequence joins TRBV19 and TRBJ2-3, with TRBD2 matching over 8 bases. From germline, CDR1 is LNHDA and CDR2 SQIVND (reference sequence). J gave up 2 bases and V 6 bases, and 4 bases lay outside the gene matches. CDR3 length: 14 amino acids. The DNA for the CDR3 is TGTGCCAGTAGGCGACTAGCGAACACAGATACGCAGTATTTT. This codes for CASRRLANTDTQYF.

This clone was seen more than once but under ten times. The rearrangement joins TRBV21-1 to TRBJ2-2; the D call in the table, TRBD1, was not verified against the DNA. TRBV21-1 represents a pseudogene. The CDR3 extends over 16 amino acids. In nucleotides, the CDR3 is TGTGCCAGCAGCAAGAGGACAGCGTGCAACACCGGGGAGCTGTTTTTT. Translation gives CASSKRTACNTGELFF.

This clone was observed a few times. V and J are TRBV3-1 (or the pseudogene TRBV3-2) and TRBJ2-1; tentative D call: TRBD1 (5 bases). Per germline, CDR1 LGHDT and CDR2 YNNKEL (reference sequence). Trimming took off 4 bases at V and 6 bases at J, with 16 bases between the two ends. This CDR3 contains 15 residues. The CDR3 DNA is TGTGCCAGCAGCCTACGCCCAGGGCAGCGCAATGAGCAGTTCTTC. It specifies CASSLRPGQRNEQFF.

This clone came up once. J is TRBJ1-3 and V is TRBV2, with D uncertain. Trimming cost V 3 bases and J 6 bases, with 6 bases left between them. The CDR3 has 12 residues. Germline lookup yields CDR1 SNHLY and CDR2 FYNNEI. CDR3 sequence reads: CASSDPLNTIYF. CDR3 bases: TGTGCCAGCAGTGACCCGTTAAACACCATATATTTT.

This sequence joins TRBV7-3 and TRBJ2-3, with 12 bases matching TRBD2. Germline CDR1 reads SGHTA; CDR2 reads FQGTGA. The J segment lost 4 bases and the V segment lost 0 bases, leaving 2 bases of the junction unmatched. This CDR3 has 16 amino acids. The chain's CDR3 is CASSLTLAGGSDTQYF. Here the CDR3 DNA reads TGTGCCAGCAGCTTAACGCTAGCGGGAGGGTCAGATACGCAGTATTTT.

CDR3 amino acids: CASSHGQGGQPQHF. Written as DNA, the CDR3 is TGCGCCAGCAGCCACGGACAGGGGGGTCAGCCCCAGCATTTT. The chain employs TRBV4-1 and TRBJ1-5, with 10 bases identical to TRBD1. Germline-derived CDR1 and CDR2 are MGHRA and YSYEKL. CDR3 size: 14 residues. The V segment lost 3 bases and the J segment 6 bases; nucleotides outside the gene matches: 2.

As DNA, the CDR3 is TGTGCCATCAGTCCGGGACTGCGCACCGAAGCTTTCTTT. Its translation is CAISPGLRTEAFF. The genes are TRBV10-3 and TRBJ1-1; D is possibly TRBD1 (5 bases). Trimming cost V 5 bases and J 8 bases, with 15 bases left between them. The germline V gene encodes CDR1 ENHRY and CDR2 SYGVKD. CDR3 length: 13 amino acids.

The CDR3 loop is CASSLRQNEKLFF. CDR3 in DNA: TGTGCCAGCAGCTTGCGACAGAATGAAAAACTGTTTTTT. The chain couples TRBV5-4 to TRBJ1-4, with D possibly matching TRBD1 (5 bases). Germline assignment: CDR1 SGHNT and CDR2 YYREEE (reference sequence). This CDR3 is 13 amino acids long. V was clipped by 1 base and J by 5 bases, with 6 bases between them.

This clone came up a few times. Written as DNA, the CDR3 is TGTGCCAGCAGCGACAGGGGCTCCTTGGGCAATCAGCCCCAGCATTTT. It translates to CASSDRGSLGNQPQHF. The chain couples TRBV5-8 to TRBJ1-5; 8 positions match TRBD1. The CDR3 consists of 16 residues. V lost 4 bases, J lost 2 bases, and 8 bases stayed unmatched. CDR1 and CDR2 (germline): SGHTS, YDEGEE.

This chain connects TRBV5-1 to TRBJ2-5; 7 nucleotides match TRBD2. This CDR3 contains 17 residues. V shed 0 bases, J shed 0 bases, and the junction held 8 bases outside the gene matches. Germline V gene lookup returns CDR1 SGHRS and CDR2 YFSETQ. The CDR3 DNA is TGCGCCAGCAGCTTGGGGTCCATAGCGGGTAACCAAGAGACCCAGTACTTC. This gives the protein CASSLGSIAGNQETQYF.

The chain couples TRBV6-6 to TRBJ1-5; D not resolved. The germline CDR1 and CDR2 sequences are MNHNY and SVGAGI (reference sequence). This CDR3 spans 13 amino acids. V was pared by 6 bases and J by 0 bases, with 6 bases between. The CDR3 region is CASRGNSNQPQHF. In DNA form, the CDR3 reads TGTGCCAGCAGGGGCAATAGCAATCAGCCCCAGCATTTT.

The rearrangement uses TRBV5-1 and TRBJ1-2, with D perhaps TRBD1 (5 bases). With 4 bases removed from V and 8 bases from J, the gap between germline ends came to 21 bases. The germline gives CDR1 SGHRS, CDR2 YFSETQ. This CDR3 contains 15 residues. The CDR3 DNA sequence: TGCGCCAGCAGCCGAGACAGCCCGCTCCAGGGCGGCTACACCTTC. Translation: CASSRDSPLQGGYTF.

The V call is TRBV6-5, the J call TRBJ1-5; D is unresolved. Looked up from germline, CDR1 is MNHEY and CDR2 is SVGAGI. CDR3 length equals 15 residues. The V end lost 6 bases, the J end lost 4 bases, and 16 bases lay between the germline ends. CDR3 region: CASSPKRARNQPQHF. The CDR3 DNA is TGTGCCAGCAGCCCAAAGCGGGCCAGGAATCAGCCCCAGCATTTT.

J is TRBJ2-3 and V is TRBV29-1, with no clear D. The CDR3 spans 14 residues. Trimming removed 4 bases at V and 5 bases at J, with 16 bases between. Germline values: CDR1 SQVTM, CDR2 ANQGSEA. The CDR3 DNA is TGCAGCGTTGGTGACTCACCTATCGGAGATACGCAGTATTTT. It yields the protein CSVGDSPIGDTQYF.

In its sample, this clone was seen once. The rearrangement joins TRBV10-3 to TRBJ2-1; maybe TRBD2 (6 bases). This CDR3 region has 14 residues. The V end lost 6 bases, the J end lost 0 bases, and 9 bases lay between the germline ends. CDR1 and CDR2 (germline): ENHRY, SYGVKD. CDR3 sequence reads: CAIRGTLSYNEQFF. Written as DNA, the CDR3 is TGTGCCATCAGAGGGACTCTCTCCTACAATGAGCAGTTCTTC.

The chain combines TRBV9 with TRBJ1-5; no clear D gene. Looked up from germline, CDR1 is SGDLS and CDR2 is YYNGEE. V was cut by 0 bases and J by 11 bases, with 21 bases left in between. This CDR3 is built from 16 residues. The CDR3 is CASSVDGRGGPLAQHF. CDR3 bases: TGTGCCAGCAGCGTAGATGGACGGGGAGGCCCCCTGGCCCAGCATTTT.

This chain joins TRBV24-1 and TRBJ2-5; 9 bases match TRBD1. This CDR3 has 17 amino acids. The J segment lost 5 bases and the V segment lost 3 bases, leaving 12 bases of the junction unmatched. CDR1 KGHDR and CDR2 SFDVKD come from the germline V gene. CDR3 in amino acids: CATSDPGKGQGGETQYF. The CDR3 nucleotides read TGTGCCACCAGTGATCCCGGAAAGGGACAGGGAGGGGAGACCCAGTACTTC.

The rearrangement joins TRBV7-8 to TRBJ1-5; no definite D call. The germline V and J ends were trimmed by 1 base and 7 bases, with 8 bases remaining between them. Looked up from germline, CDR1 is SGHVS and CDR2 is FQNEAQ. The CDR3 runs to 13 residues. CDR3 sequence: CASSLGHQQPQHF. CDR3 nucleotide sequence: TGTGCCAGCAGCTTAGGACATCAGCAGCCCCAGCATTTT.

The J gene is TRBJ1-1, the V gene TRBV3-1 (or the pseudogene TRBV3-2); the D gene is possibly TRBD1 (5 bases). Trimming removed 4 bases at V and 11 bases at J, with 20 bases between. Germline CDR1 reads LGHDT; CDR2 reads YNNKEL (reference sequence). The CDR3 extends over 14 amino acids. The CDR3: CASSLEGNPKRAFF. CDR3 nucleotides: TGTGCCAGCAGCCTGGAGGGGAACCCGAAGCGGGCTTTCTTT.

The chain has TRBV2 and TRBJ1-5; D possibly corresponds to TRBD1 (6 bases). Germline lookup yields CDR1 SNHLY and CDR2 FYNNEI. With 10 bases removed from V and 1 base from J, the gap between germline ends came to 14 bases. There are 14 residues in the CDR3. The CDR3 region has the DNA TGTGCCACCGGGGGGGGGACAAGCAATCAGCCCCAGCATTTT. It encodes CATGGGTSNQPQHF.

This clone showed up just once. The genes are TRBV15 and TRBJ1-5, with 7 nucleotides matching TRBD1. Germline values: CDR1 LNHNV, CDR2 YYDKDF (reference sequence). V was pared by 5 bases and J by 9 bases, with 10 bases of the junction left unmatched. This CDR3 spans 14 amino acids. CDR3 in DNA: TGTGCCACCAGCGGCCGGGACAGTGGAAGGCCCCAGCATTTT. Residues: CATSGRDSGRPQHF.

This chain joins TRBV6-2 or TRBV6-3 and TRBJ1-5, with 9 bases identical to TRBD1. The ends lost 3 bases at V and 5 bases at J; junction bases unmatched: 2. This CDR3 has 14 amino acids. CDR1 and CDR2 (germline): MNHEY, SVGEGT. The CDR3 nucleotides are TGTGCCAGCAGTTATCGGACAGGGGATCAGCCCCAGCATTTT. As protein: CASSYRTGDQPQHF.